Given below is one T cell receptor (beta chain) in context. The antigen it recognizes is unknown. No per-base quality is available; no much larger clone lies one base away. This sample stems from a study of blood T cell repertoires in COVID-19 (dated by TCRdb to the early 2020s). Concerning the study at large: The collaborator samples originated in the United States, Italy and Spain and spanned the acute and convalescent phases of COVID-19. The material from the prospective study consisted of cDNA or gDNA derived from T cells, B-cell-depleted T cells, or PBMCs. Deeply sampled blood TCRbeta repertoires from subjects exposed to, actively infected with, or recovered from COVID-19 were included in the dataset. A freely available public database, intended as a resource for researchers studying the immune response to SARS-CoV-2, is where the repertoires were released. The samples were drawn from two sources: the first 160 participants of the ongoing ImmuneRACE study, and 1,254 subjects contributed by 6 global collaborators. Sample metadata almost always included a de-identified subject ID, COVID-19 status, age in years and sex. HLA class I and class II types, where available, came from metadata supplied by the sample provider rather than from assay-based typing.

TCRbeta CDR3 regions were amplified from genomic DNA using the immunoSEQ Assay, a bias-controlled multiplex PCR. The original methods were these. Within the assay, amplification of reference gene primers was used to estimate how many nucleated cells each sample contained. To quantify the absolute abundance of each unique TCRbeta CDR3 rearrangement, sequence reads were collapsed and filtered. For each sample, productive Simpson clonality was calculated as the square root of Simpson's diversity index over productive rearrangements. Entries here come from immuneACCESS through TCRdb and include only in-frame sequences with V and J called. Some clones fail to appear in such tables; in the studies checked, an unresolved V gene covers under half of the shortfall, and the cause of the remainder is unknown. The V and J calls and clone size were taken over from that table, and D and trimming were inferred from the DNA. The sample records a few hundred thousand clones, around 82% of which are singletons. 15% to 19% of the sample belongs to the ten largest clones.

Summary of the overall study and its limitations: How much clinical and demographic metadata was included differed by source and by participant, and the metadata was provided uncurated.

V loses 8 bases of germline sequence and J loses 3 bases, and the interval between the two ends is 13 bases. The CDR3, from cysteine to phenylalanine, totals 13 residues. The sequence is cut down to CDR3 DNA, 39 bases in frame from base 1. CDR1 and CDR2 are read off the germline V gene as SGHTA and FQGTGA. At one collaborating source in Seattle, patients were enrolled during active infection and were followed longitudinally through the course of disease. Whole blood was collected in K2EDTA tubes by collaborating institutions according to the institutions' own protocols. For TCRbeta analysis, collaborators shipped samples in one of three forms: frozen whole blood, isolated PBMCs, or DNA extracted from either of those sample types.

The chain was built from TRBV7-3 and TRBJ1-1; no D segment can be confidently identified. The sequence came from a person aged 70 to 85 with COVID-19, enrolled during active disease. Sequenced material: peripheral blood. CDR3 protein: CASGVGSDTEAFF. In nucleotide form, the sequence is TGTGCCAGCGGTGTGGGCTCGGACACTGAAGCTTTCTTT.